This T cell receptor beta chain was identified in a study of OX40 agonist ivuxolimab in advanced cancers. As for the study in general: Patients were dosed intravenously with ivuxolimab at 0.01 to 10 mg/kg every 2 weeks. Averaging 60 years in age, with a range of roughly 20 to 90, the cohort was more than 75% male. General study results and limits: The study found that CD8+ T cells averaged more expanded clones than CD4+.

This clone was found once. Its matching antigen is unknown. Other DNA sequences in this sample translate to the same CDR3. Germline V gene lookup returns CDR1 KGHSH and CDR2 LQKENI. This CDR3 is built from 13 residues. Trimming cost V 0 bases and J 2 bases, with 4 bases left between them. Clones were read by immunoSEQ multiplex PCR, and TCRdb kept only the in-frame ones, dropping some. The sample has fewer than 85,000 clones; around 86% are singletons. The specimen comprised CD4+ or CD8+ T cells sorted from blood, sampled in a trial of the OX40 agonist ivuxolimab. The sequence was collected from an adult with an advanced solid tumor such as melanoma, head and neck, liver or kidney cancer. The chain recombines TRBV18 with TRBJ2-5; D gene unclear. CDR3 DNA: TGTGCCAGCTCACCACCATCGCAAGAGACCCAGTACTTC. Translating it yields CASSPPSQETQYF.